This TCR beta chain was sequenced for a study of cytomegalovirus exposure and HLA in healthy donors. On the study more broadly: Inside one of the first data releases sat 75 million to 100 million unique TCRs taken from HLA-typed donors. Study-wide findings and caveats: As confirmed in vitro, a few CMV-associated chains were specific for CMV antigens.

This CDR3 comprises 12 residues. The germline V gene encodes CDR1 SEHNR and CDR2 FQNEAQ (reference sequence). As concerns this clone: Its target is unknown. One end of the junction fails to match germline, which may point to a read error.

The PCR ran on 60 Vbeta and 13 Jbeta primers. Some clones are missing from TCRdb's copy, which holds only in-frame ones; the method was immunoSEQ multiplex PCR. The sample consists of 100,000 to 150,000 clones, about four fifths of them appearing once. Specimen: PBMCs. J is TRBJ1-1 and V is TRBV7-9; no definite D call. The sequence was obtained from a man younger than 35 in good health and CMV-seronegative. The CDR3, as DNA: TGTTCCAGCAGCTTAGGAGTGAACGAAGCTTTCTTT. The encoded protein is CSSSLGVNEAFF.